This T cell receptor beta chain stems from a study of TIL therapy for anti-PD-1-resistant metastatic lung cancer. Germline V CDR1 and CDR2: LGHDT, YNNKEL (reference sequence). V shed 2 bases and J shed 7 bases, with 6 bases lying between them. This CDR3 region has 12 residues. The immunoSEQ assay was v3. Only in-frame clones appear in the TCRdb table, and some are missing; sequencing was by immunoSEQ multiplex PCR. The sample records 50,000 to 70,000 clones, over 75% being singletons. Stated time point: pre-treatment sample, taken before nivolumab and TIL therapy. J is TRBJ1-5 and V is TRBV3-1 (or the pseudogene TRBV3-2); the D is unclear. The sample was blood, taken at baseline. The sequence was obtained from a person aged 25-80 years with non-small cell lung cancer. CDR3 loop: CASSQSEQPQHF. DNA of the CDR3: TGTGCCAGCAGCCAATCAGAACAGCCCCAGCATTTT.